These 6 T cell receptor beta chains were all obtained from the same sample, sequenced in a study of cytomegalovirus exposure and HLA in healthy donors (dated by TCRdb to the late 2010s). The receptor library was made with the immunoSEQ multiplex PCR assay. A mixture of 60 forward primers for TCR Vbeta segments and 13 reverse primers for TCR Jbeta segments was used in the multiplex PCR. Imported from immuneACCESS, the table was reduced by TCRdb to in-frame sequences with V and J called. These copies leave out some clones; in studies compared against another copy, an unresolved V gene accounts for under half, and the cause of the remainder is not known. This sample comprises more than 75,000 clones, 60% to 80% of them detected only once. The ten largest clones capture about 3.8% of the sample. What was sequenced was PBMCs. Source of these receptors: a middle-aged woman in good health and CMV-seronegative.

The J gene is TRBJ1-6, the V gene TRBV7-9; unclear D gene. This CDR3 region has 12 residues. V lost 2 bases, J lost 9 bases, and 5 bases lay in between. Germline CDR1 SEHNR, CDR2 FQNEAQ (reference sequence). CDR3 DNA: TGTGCCAGCAGCTTACTGTCTTCACCCCTCCACTTT. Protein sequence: CASSLLSSPLHF. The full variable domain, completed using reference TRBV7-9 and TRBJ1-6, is DTGVSQNPRHKITKRGQNVTFRCDPISEHNRLYWYRQTLGQGPEFLTYFQNEAQLEKSRLLSDRFSAERPKGSFSTLEIQRTEQGDSAMYLCASSLLSSPLHFGNGTRLTVT.

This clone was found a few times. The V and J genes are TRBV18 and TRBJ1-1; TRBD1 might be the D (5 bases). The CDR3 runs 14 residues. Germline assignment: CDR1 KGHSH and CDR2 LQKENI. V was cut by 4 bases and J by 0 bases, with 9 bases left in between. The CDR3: CASSQGAMNTEAFF. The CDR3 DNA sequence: TGTGCCAGCTCACAAGGGGCGATGAACACTGAAGCTTTCTTT.

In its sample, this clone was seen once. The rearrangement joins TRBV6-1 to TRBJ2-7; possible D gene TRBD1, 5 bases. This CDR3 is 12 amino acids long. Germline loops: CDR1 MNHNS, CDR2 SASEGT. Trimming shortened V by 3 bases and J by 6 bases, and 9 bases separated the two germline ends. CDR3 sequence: CASSETVSEQYF. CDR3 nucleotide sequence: TGTGCCAGCAGTGAGACAGTCTCCGAGCAGTACTTC.

Here the CDR3 DNA reads TGTGCCAGCAGCCTGGGGCCTGGAGGCAATTCACCCCTCCACTTT. Translating gives CASSLGPGGNSPLHF. The genes are TRBV5-5 and TRBJ1-6; TRBD1 might be the D (5 bases). This CDR3 region has 15 residues. The germline CDR1 and CDR2 sequences are SGHKS and YYEKEE (reference sequence). With 4 bases removed from V and 7 bases from J, the gap between germline ends came to 15 bases. Together with reference TRBV5-5 and TRBJ1-6, the CDR3 gives the full variable domain: DAGVTQSPTHLIKTRGQQVTLRCSPISGHKSVSWYQQVLGQGPQFIFQYYEKEERGRGNFPDRFSARQFPNYSSELNVNALLLGDSALYLCASSLGPGGNSPLHFGNGTRLTVT.

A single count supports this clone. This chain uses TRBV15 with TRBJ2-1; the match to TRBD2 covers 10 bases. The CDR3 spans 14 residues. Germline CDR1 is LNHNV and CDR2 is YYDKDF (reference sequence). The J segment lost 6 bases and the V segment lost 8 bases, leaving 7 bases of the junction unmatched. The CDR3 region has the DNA TGTGCCACCGAATGGACTAGCGGCCGCAATGAGCAGTTCTTC. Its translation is CATEWTSGRNEQFF.

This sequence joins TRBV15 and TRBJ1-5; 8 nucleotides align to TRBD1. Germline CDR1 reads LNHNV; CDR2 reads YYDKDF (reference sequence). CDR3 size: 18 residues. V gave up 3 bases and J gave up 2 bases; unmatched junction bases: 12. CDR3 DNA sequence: TGTGCCACCAGCAGCATCCAGGGGGCGAGGAGGGGCAATCAGCCCCAGCATTTT. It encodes CATSSIQGARRGNQPQHF.